The 20 T cell receptor beta chains reported below all come from one sample, sequenced in a study of cytomegalovirus exposure and HLA in healthy donors. PCR employed 60 Vbeta and 13 Jbeta primers. Generated by immunoSEQ multiplex PCR, the TCRdb table keeps only in-frame clones and is missing some. In the table there are around 120,000 clones, roughly 82% of which are singletons. Sequencing was performed on PBMCs. These receptors all come from a human donor in good health.

The chain uses TRBV29-1 and TRBJ2-7, with 9 bases aligning to TRBD2. V was pared by 4 bases and J by 3 bases, with 4 bases of the junction left unmatched. The length of the CDR3 is 13 residues. Germline assignment: CDR1 SQVTM and CDR2 ANQGSEA. This CDR3 is CSVVSREGYEQYF. The CDR3 DNA follows: TGCAGCGTTGTGTCGCGGGAGGGCTACGAGCAGTACTTC.

This clone was recorded once. This sequence joins TRBV4-1 and TRBJ2-5; 11 bases are a match to TRBD2. The CDR3 is 17 residues long. Per the germline V gene, CDR1 is MGHRA and CDR2 is YSYEKL. The trim removed 3 bases at V and 2 bases at J, leaving 8 bases unmatched. The CDR3 sequence: CASSQGTSGSTQETQYF. Here the CDR3 DNA reads TGCGCCAGCAGCCAGGGAACTAGCGGGAGCACACAAGAGACCCAGTACTTC.

The chain links TRBV29-1 to TRBJ2-7; 7 bases match TRBD2. The CDR3 length is 13 residues. Germline loops: CDR1 SQVTM, CDR2 ANQGSEA. With 4 bases clipped from V and 1 base from J, the junction kept 4 bases outside the gene matches. The CDR3 spells CSVALGGSYEQYF. The CDR3 DNA reads as TGCAGCGTTGCCCTCGGGGGGTCCTACGAGCAGTACTTC.

The V gene is TRBV15, the J gene TRBJ2-7, with 8 bases that match TRBD2. Looked up from germline, CDR1 is LNHNV and CDR2 is YYDKDF (reference sequence). V shed 8 bases and J 4 bases; nucleotides not matched to a gene: 7. The CDR3 runs to 13 residues. The CDR3 loop is CATGQTGGYEQYF. The CDR3 DNA is TGTGCCACCGGTCAAACGGGAGGGTACGAGCAGTACTTC.

This clone was counted a single time. CDR3 loop: CASSSWDREDGELFF. In nucleotides, the CDR3 is TGTGCCAGCAGCTCCTGGGACAGAGAGGACGGGGAGCTGTTTTTT. V gene TRBV5-6 combines with J gene TRBJ2-2; 7 nucleotides align to TRBD1. The germline CDR1 and CDR2 sequences are SGHDT and YYEEEE. With 3 bases clipped from V and 7 bases from J, the junction kept 9 bases outside the gene matches. This CDR3 spans 15 amino acids.

The chain employs TRBV7-9 and TRBJ2-7; D ambiguous. Germline loops: CDR1 SEHNR, CDR2 FQNEAQ (reference sequence). V was trimmed by 2 bases and J by 6 bases, leaving 5 bases between them. CDR3 length: 11 residues. Here the CDR3 reads CASSLSREQYF. In DNA, the CDR3 is TGTGCCAGCAGCTTATCCCGCGAGCAGTACTTC.

This rearrangement joins TRBV28 to TRBJ2-7; a possible D gene is TRBD1 (6 bases). Germline V gene lookup returns CDR1 MDHEN and CDR2 SYDVKM. The CDR3 totals 13 residues. Trimming took off 5 bases at V and 3 bases at J, with 11 bases between the two ends. Here the CDR3 DNA reads TGTGCCAGCAGTCGACAGGTTGACTACGAGCAGTACTTC. Translated, it gives CASSRQVDYEQYF.

The V and J genes are TRBV11-2 and TRBJ1-2; a weak D match, TRBD1 (5 bases). Germline V gene lookup returns CDR1 SGHAT and CDR2 FQNNGV. The V gene lost 1 base and the J gene lost 1 base, with 10 bases spanning the gap. This CDR3 region has 15 residues. CDR3 nucleotides: TGTGCCAGCAGCTTAGCCGGGGGGTTTAACTATGGCTACACCTTC. Translated: CASSLAGGFNYGYTF.

The chain recombines TRBV15 with TRBJ2-5, with TRBD1 identical over 8 bases. The J call may be in error: the DNA end matches TRBJ2-7 better. Germline CDR1 LNHNV, CDR2 YYDKDF (reference sequence). The CDR3 spans 16 residues. CDR3: CATRHAPGGSTYEQYF. In nucleotides, the CDR3 is TGTGCCACCAGACACGCCCCAGGGGGCAGCACCTACGAGCAGTACTTC.

The gene calls are TRBV2 and TRBJ2-2; TRBD2 might be the D (8 bases). Germline V gene sequence: CDR1 SNHLY, CDR2 FYNNEI. The CDR3 is made up of 17 amino acids. V dropped 6 bases and J dropped 3 bases, with 20 bases sitting between them. The CDR3 sequence: CASRGTAGVADTGELFF. Written as DNA, the CDR3 is TGTGCCAGCAGAGGGACAGCGGGGGTCGCGGACACCGGGGAGCTGTTTTTT.

The V gene is TRBV10-2, the J gene TRBJ1-1; tentative D call: TRBD1 (5 bases). Trimming removed 5 bases from V and 4 bases from J, with 11 bases in between. The CDR3 extends over 13 amino acids. CDR1 WSHSY and CDR2 SAAADI come from the germline V gene. The CDR3 is CASSPPGITEAFF. DNA of the CDR3: TGCGCCAGCAGTCCCCCAGGGATCACTGAAGCTTTCTTT.

This clone was found a few times. The chain links TRBV10-1 to TRBJ1-1; 10 nucleotides align to TRBD1. The junction had 8 bases not matched to a gene; V was cut back by 6 bases and J by 1 base. The germline gives CDR1 WNHNN, CDR2 SYGVQD (reference sequence). This CDR3 has 16 amino acids. The CDR3 is CASSSIRDRGNTEAFF. DNA for the CDR3: TGCGCCAGCAGCTCGATCCGGGACAGGGGGAACACTGAAGCTTTCTTT.

V usage is TRBV25-1 and J usage is TRBJ1-4; D ambiguous. This CDR3 is 14 amino acids long. V dropped 8 bases and J dropped 8 bases, with 18 bases sitting between them. Germline V gene sequence: CDR1 MGHDK, CDR2 SYGVNS. CDR3 protein: CASAGMAPGEKLFF. For the CDR3, the DNA is TGTGCCAGCGCCGGAATGGCGCCCGGGGAAAAACTGTTTTTT. Full variable domain (outside the CDR3, taken from reference TRBV25-1 and TRBJ1-4): EADIYQTPRYLVIGTGKKITLECSQTMGHDKMYWYQQDPGMELHLIHYSYGVNSTEKGDLSSESTVSRIRTEHFPLTLESARPSHTSQYLCASAGMAPGEKLFFGSGTQLSVL.

The chain is built from TRBV7-2 and TRBJ2-5; D is ambiguous. There are 16 residues in the CDR3. V lost 1 base and J lost 1, with 13 bases in between. CDR1 and CDR2 from the germline V gene are SGHTA and FQGNSA. The CDR3 DNA sequence: TGTGCCAGCAGCTTAGGGGCAGCTCGTGGCCAAGAGACCCAGTACTTC. This encodes CASSLGAARGQETQYF.

DNA for the CDR3: TGTGCCAGCAGCGAACGGACAGGGCCGAACACTGAAGCTTTCTTT. Protein product: CASSERTGPNTEAFF. The V and J genes are TRBV9 and TRBJ1-1, with TRBD1 identical over 8 bases. Germline V gene lookup returns CDR1 SGDLS and CDR2 YYNGEE. V shed 3 bases and J 1 base; nucleotides not matched to a gene: 5. The CDR3 extends over 15 amino acids.

This clone showed up just once. The chain combines TRBV11-2 with TRBJ1-2; D remains unclear. There are 13 residues in the CDR3. Trimming pared 3 bases from V and 8 bases from J, leaving 13 bases between. The germline gives CDR1 SGHAT, CDR2 FQNNGV. The CDR3 nucleotides are TGTGCCAGCAGCTTCACTTCTTCCCGGGGCTACACCTTC. It codes for CASSFTSSRGYTF. Looking up the rest from reference TRBV11-2 and TRBJ1-2 gives the full variable domain: EAGVAQSPRYKIIEKRQSVAFWCNPISGHATLYWYQQILGQGPKLLIQFQNNGVVDDSQLPKDRFSAERLKGVDSTLKIQPAKLEDSAVYLCASSFTSSRGYTFGSGTRLTVV.

The chain combines TRBV6-1 with TRBJ2-7; TRBD2 agrees at 10 bases. The CDR3 contains 16 residues. V was clipped by 3 bases and J by 5 bases; unmatched bases: 10. In germline, CDR1 is MNHNS, CDR2 SASEGT. This CDR3 is CASSEGGSGRGDEQYF. For the CDR3, the DNA is TGTGCCAGCAGTGAGGGTGGGAGCGGGAGGGGGGACGAGCAGTACTTC.

This chain joins TRBV6-5 and TRBJ2-7; D unresolved. Per the germline V gene, CDR1 is MNHEY and CDR2 is SVGAGI. The CDR3 is 12 residues long. Trimming removed 5 bases from V and 2 bases from J, with 7 bases in between. CDR3 in DNA: TGTGCCAGCAGTGGGCAGCCCTACGAGCAGTACTTC. Residues: CASSGQPYEQYF.

This sequence joins TRBV30 and TRBJ2-1, with TRBD2 as a possible D gene (6 bases). Germline CDR1 and CDR2: GTSNPN and SVGIG (reference sequence). The CDR3 loop spans 13 amino acids. With 4 bases removed from V and 12 bases from J, the gap between germline ends came to 19 bases. The DNA of the CDR3 is TGTGCCTGGATGTCGTCGGAGGGCCTCGGGCAGTTCTTC. Amino acid sequence: CAWMSSEGLGQFF. Together with reference TRBV30 and TRBJ2-1, the CDR3 gives the full variable domain: SQTIHQWPATLVQPVGSPLSLECTVEGTSNPNLYWYRQAAGRGLQLLFYSVGIGQISSEVPQNLSASRPQDRQFILSSKKLLLSDSGFYLCAWMSSEGLGQFFGPGTRLTVL.

This clone occurred once. The V gene is TRBV5-1, the J gene TRBJ2-3, with 11 bases aligning to TRBD2. CDR3 length equals 16 residues. CDR1 SGHRS and CDR2 YFSETQ come from the germline V gene. With 2 bases clipped from V and 4 bases from J, the junction kept 6 bases outside the gene matches. The CDR3 reads CASSLYSGRAADTQYF. CDR3 sequence (DNA): TGCGCCAGCAGCTTATATAGCGGGAGGGCCGCAGATACGCAGTATTTT.